A single sample gave rise to the 8 T cell receptor beta chains below, sequenced in a study of blood T cells in healthy people across ages. Next came a second PCR, run for about 6 to 12 cycles, which used a sample-barcoded 5' primer along with a J-beta primer mix. Each CDR3 protein is one row after TCRdb ran MiXCR on the 5' RACE reads. The profile shows hundreds of thousands of distinct CDR3 sequences, roughly half of them singletons. Sequenced input: blood. These receptor sequences come from a woman over 75 in good health.

This clonotype was observed many times. At one of its ends the junction is not consistent with the germline gene, which may arise from a read error. The CDR3 DNA follows: TGTGCCAGCAATTTAGGGGGGACGTTAAACAATGAGCAGTTCTTC. It codes for CASNLGGTLNNEQFF. The chain is built from TRBV27 and TRBJ2-1, with D perhaps given as TRBD1 or TRBD2 (6 bases each). The CDR3 sequence is 15 residues long. Germline CDR1 and CDR2: MNHEY and SMNVEV (reference sequence).

This clonotype was observed at least ten times. The rearrangement uses TRBV7-2 and TRBJ1-1; D not resolved. The ends were cut back, 1 base at V and 1 base at J, with 4 bases in the middle. In germline, CDR1 is SGHTA, CDR2 FQGNSA. The CDR3 has 13 residues. CDR3 in amino acids: CASSLGSNTEAFF. The DNA for the CDR3 is TGTGCCAGCAGCTTAGGTTCGAACACTGAAGCTTTCTTT.

The chain joins TRBV27 to TRBJ2-4; TRBD1 matches at 10 bases. The DNA end is a closer match to TRBJ2-7, so the J assignment may be wrong. The CDR3 contains 14 residues. Germline CDR1 and CDR2: MNHEY and SMNVEV (reference sequence). This chain's CDR3 is CASRPTGGPYEQYF. CDR3 nucleotides: TGTGCCAGCAGGCCGACAGGGGGCCCCTACGAGCAGTACTTC.

The rearrangement links TRBV20-1 to TRBJ2-2; 10 bases align to TRBD2. The CDR3 covers 17 residues. Germline V gene sequence: CDR1 DFQATT, CDR2 SNEGSKA (reference sequence). The trim removed 6 bases at V and 5 bases at J, leaving 15 bases unmatched. This CDR3 reads CSATSRASGSVTGELFF. DNA for the CDR3: TGCAGTGCCACCTCCAGGGCTAGCGGGAGTGTAACCGGGGAGCTGTTTTTT.

V and J are TRBV3-1 and TRBJ1-2, with no clear D. From germline, CDR1 is LGHDT and CDR2 YNNKEL (reference sequence). CDR3 length: 12 residues. Trimming took 4 bases from V and 6 from J, leaving 9 bases between them. CDR3 in amino acids: CASSLTRDGYTF. DNA of the CDR3: TGTGCCAGCAGCCTAACCCGGGATGGCTACACCTTC.

With respect to this clonotype: A single base separates this from a much larger clone, so it may be a read error. The chain uses TRBV5-4 and TRBJ1-2; the D gene is possibly TRBD1 (5 bases). The germline V gene has CDR1 SGHNT and CDR2 YYREEE (reference sequence). The CDR3 length is 15 residues. Here the CDR3 DNA reads TGTGCCAGCAGCTCCACTCTCGGGGCCACCTATGGCTACATCTTC. As protein: CASSSTLGATYGYIF. The full variable domain, completed using reference TRBV5-4 and TRBJ1-2, is ETGVTQSPTHLIKTRGQQVTLRCSSQSGHNTVSWYQQALGQGPQFIFQYYREEENGRGNFPPRFSGLQFPNYSSELNVNALELDDSALYLCASSSTLGATYGYIFGSGTRLTVV.

This clonotype was counted only a few times. This sequence may be a read error, since a much larger clone differs from it by one base. This rearrangement joins TRBV20-1 to TRBJ2-7, with D possibly TRBD1 on 6 matching bases. The CDR3 totals 13 residues. Germline V gives CDR1 DFQATT, CDR2 SNEGSKA (reference sequence). V was cut by 5 bases and J by 5 bases, with 16 bases left in between. CDR3 residues: CSAALQGRDEQYF. In DNA, the CDR3 is TGCAGTGCTGCCCTACAGGGCAGGGACGAGCAGTACTTC.

This clonotype appeared a few times. This rearrangement joins TRBV12-3 or TRBV12-4 to TRBJ1-5, with D uncertain. The CDR3 has 15 amino acids. V was shortened by 7 bases and J by 3 bases, with 16 bases between the two germline ends. The CDR3 reads CASTRGVRTNQPQHF. As DNA, the CDR3 is TGTGCCAGCACCCGGGGAGTAAGGACCAATCAGCCCCAGCATTTT.